This TCR beta chain came from a study of blood T cell repertoires in COVID-19. Study-wide context: The origin of the acute and convalescent COVID-19 samples was the United States, Italy and Spain.

In the study's own analysis: The assay estimated nucleated cells by amplifying reference gene primers. Generated by immunoSEQ multiplex PCR, the TCRdb table keeps only in-frame clones and is missing some. Clone size and V and J calls were adopted from that table, with D and trimming inferred from the DNA. In the table there are under 45,000 clones, around 87% of which are singletons. The CDR3 covers 14 residues. Germline CDR1 PRHDT, CDR2 FYEKMQ (reference sequence). Trimming pared 4 bases from V and 1 base from J, leaving 10 bases between. V usage is TRBV13 and J usage is TRBJ2-5; TRBD2 might be the D (6 bases). Sequenced material: peripheral blood. The clonotype comes from a man of 80 years or more with active COVID-19. The chain's CDR3 is CASSSRGGQETQYF. The CDR3 DNA follows: TGTGCCAGCAGCTCGCGGGGAGGCCAAGAGACCCAGTACTTC.